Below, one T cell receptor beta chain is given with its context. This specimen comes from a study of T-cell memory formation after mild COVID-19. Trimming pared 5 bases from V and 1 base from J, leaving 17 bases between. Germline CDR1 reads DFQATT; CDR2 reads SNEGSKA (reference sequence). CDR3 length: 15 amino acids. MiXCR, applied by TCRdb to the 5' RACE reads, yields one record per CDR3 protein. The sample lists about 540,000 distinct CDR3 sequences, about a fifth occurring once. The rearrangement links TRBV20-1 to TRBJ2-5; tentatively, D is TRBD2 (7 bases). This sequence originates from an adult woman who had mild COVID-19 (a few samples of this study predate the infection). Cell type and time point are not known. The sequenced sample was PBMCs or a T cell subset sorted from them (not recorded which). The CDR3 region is CSAPPGGGGQETQYF. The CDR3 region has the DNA TGCAGTGCTCCCCCCGGGGGCGGGGGCCAAGAGACCCAGTACTTC.